Listed here are 5 T cell receptor beta chains from one sample, sequenced in a study of blood T cell repertoires in COVID-19 (dated by TCRdb to about 2020). Library preparation was by the immunoSEQ multiplex PCR assay. The immuneACCESS repertoire file appears here via TCRdb, limited to in-frame rearrangements. These files lack a portion of the clones; in checked studies, under half of the deficit traces to unresolved V genes, and the cause of the others is not known. For this sample there are more than 200,000 clones; around 83% appear just once. The biggest ten clones account for about 10% of the sample. Material for sequencing was peripheral blood. These receptors all come from a woman between 45 and 65 years old with COVID-19, enrolled during active disease.

This clone was picked up one time. This chain links TRBV19 with TRBJ1-5, with a tentative D call TRBD1 (5 bases). CDR1 LNHDA and CDR2 SQIVND come from the germline V gene (reference sequence). This CDR3 has 14 amino acids. V lost 5 bases and J 6 bases, leaving 14 bases between the germline ends. The CDR3 DNA follows: TGTGCCAGTAGTTCCGGGGGTCTCGGTCAGCCCCAGCATTTT. It is translated as CASSSGGLGQPQHF. Full variable domain (missing parts from reference TRBV19 and TRBJ1-5): DGGITQSPKYLFRKEGQNVTLSCEQNLNHDAMYWYRQDPGQGLRLIYYSQIVNDFQKGDIAEGYSVSREKKESFPLTVTSAQKNPTAFYLCASSSGGLGQPQHFGDGTRLSIL.

The V and J genes are TRBV19 and TRBJ2-1, with TRBD2 matching over 9 bases. The CDR3 runs 16 residues. Germline V CDR1 and CDR2: LNHDA, SQIVND (reference sequence). With 5 bases clipped from V and 5 bases from J, the junction kept 10 bases outside the gene matches. The CDR3: CASSSGAGLAHNEQFF. CDR3 DNA sequence: TGTGCCAGTAGTTCGGGGGCGGGACTAGCACACAATGAGCAGTTCTTC. Full variable domain (remainder filled in from reference TRBV19 and TRBJ2-1): DGGITQSPKYLFRKEGQNVTLSCEQNLNHDAMYWYRQDPGQGLRLIYYSQIVNDFQKGDIAEGYSVSREKKESFPLTVTSAQKNPTAFYLCASSSGAGLAHNEQFFGPGTRLTVL.

The CDR3 reads CASSARDRGYYNEQFF. CDR3 nucleotides: TGTGCCAGCAGCGCCCGGGACAGGGGCTATTACAATGAGCAGTTCTTC. The genes are TRBV9 and TRBJ2-1; 10 bases map to TRBD1. This CDR3 contains 16 residues. V lost 3 bases to trimming and J lost 4 bases; unmatched junction nucleotides: 7. Germline values: CDR1 SGDLS, CDR2 YYNGEE.

For the CDR3, the DNA is TGCGCCAGCAGCCGTACGTCGGGGTTTCGCCACGAGCAGTACTTC. It yields the protein CASSRTSGFRHEQYF. The chain is built from TRBV5-1 and TRBJ2-7; tentatively, D is TRBD2 (5 bases). Trimming cost V 4 bases and J 5 bases, with 19 bases left between them. Germline assignment: CDR1 SGHRS and CDR2 YFSETQ. This CDR3 is 15 amino acids long.

A single count supports this clone. This chain connects TRBV7-6 to TRBJ2-2; D possibly corresponds to TRBD2 (5 bases). This CDR3 is built from 16 residues. The germline gives CDR1 SGHVS, CDR2 FNYEAQ. V was pared by 5 bases and J by 0 bases, with 13 bases between. CDR3 residues: CASSAYWEPNTGELFF. The CDR3 nucleotides read TGTGCCAGCAGCGCTTACTGGGAGCCGAACACCGGGGAGCTGTTTTTT.